This entry lists 5 T cell receptor beta chains sequenced from one sample in a study of T cell repertoires in cytomegalovirus infection. Antigens of these TCRs are unknown. TCRdb analysed the reads with MiXCR anew, one entry per CDR3 protein. This sample has roughly 80,000 distinct CDR3 sequences; 20% to 30% occur once, and the top ten carry about half. This material consisted of CD8+ T cells from cultured PBMCs, taken from culture after CMV antigen stimulation. These receptors came from a human donor in good health (CMV status not recorded). Some clones in this sample may be carry-over from other donors' samples.

This rearrangement joins TRBV6-1 to TRBJ2-7; 10 bases align to TRBD2. After removal of 5 bases from V and 0 bases from J, the junction contained 10 bases not matched to a gene. The CDR3 is 17 amino acids. CDR1 and CDR2 from the germline V gene are MNHNS and SASEGT. CDR3 DNA sequence: TGTGCCAGCAGTTACCCACCGGGACTAGCGAACTCCTACGAGCAGTACTTC. It codes for CASSYPPGLANSYEQYF.

The sample holds a few counts of this clonotype. The rearrangement links TRBV29-1 to TRBJ1-2; no firm D call. Trimming stripped 0 bases from V and 1 base from J, with 9 bases between. Germline-derived CDR1 and CDR2 are SQVTM and ANQGSEA. CDR3 size: 14 residues. The CDR3 protein is CSVEDVADNYGYTF. The CDR3 DNA reads as TGCAGCGTTGAAGATGTGGCGGATAACTATGGCTACACCTTC.

This clonotype has just a few counts. One junction end does not reproduce the germline sequence, and a read error may be involved. The gene calls are TRBV4-1 and TRBJ2-1; D remains ambiguous. CDR3 size: 11 residues. Germline CDR1 reads MGHRA; CDR2 reads YSYEKL. The CDR3 nucleotides are TGCGCCAGCAGCCAAGGCCTATTGTGGGTCTTC. Residues: CASSQGLLWVF.

This clonotype was seen a handful of times. The rearrangement joins TRBV19 to TRBJ1-4; 8 positions match TRBD1. Germline V gene lookup returns CDR1 LNHDA and CDR2 SQIVND (reference sequence). V dropped 3 bases and J dropped 5; count of bases not matched to a gene: 2. The CDR3 runs to 14 residues. DNA for the CDR3: TGTGCCAGTAGTATCAGACAGGGGAATGAAAAACTGTTTTTT. Protein product: CASSIRQGNEKLFF.

This clonotype was detected many times. This chain joins TRBV7-9 and TRBJ2-2; perhaps D is TRBD1 or TRBD2 (5 bases each). The CDR3 covers 16 residues. The V gene's germline CDR1 is SEHNR and CDR2 FQNEAQ (reference sequence). Deletions cut 5 bases from V and 2 bases from J, with 15 bases between. The CDR3 bases are TGTGCCAGCAGCCATTCTTTGGGGGAAAACACCGGGGAGCTGTTTTTT. Its translation is CASSHSLGENTGELFF.